The 27 T cell receptor beta chains listed next were all sequenced from one sample in a study of shared clonotypes between healthy human individuals. Assay: immunoSEQ multiplex PCR; the TCRdb copy retains only in-frame clones and omits some. The repertoire holds a few hundred thousand clones, roughly 87% seen once, with 15% to 20% in the top ten. Sequencing was done on a sample of memory CD8+ T cells sorted from blood. Subset in this sample: CD45RO+ cells pooled with CCR7-negative TemRA cells. These receptors all come from a man aged 18 to 35 in good health.

The chain uses TRBV28 and TRBJ2-5; possible D gene TRBD1, 6 bases. V lost 3 bases to trimming and J lost 3 bases, with 11 bases between them. The germline V gene has CDR1 MDHEN and CDR2 SYDVKM. The CDR3 consists of 14 residues. CDR3: CASSFLTGEETQYF. The DNA for the CDR3 is TGTGCCAGCAGTTTTTTGACAGGAGAAGAGACCCAGTACTTC.

This clone has just one count. The gene calls are TRBV4-3 and TRBJ2-1; the match to TRBD2 covers 9 bases. The germline V gene encodes CDR1 LGHNA and CDR2 YSLEER. V shed 0 bases, J shed 0 bases, and the junction held 3 bases outside the gene matches. This CDR3 spans 17 amino acids. Here the CDR3 reads CASSQDRAGGSYNEQFF. In DNA form, the CDR3 reads TGCGCCAGCAGCCAAGATAGAGCGGGAGGCTCCTACAATGAGCAGTTCTTC.

This chain uses TRBV6-6 with TRBJ2-7; D not resolved. Germline CDR1 is MNHNY and CDR2 is SVGAGI (reference sequence). The ends were cut back, 0 bases at V and 6 bases at J, with 6 bases in the middle. The CDR3 covers 12 residues. The CDR3 sequence is CASSYSNGEQYF. CDR3 sequence (DNA): TGTGCCAGCAGTTACTCAAACGGCGAGCAGTACTTC.

The V gene is TRBV4-3, the J gene TRBJ2-7; possibly TRBD1 for D (6 bases). Looked up from germline, CDR1 is LGHNA and CDR2 is YSLEER. The CDR3 loop spans 17 amino acids. Trimming pared 0 bases from V and 3 bases from J, leaving 18 bases between. The CDR3 loop reads CASSQDLDLGAYYEQYF. As DNA, the CDR3 is TGCGCCAGCAGCCAAGACCTAGACTTGGGGGCCTACTACGAGCAGTACTTC.

The chain links TRBV28 to TRBJ1-1, with D hard to call. Trimming pared 6 bases from V and 4 bases from J, leaving 12 bases between. This CDR3 contains 13 residues. The germline V gene has CDR1 MDHEN and CDR2 SYDVKM. CDR3 nucleotides: TGTGCCAGCAGCCTCGGGTTAGGCACTGAAGCTTTCTTT. Its protein product is CASSLGLGTEAFF.

V is TRBV5-6 and J is TRBJ2-6; D is unresolved. V lost 3 bases to trimming and J lost 0 bases, with 7 bases between them. Per germline, CDR1 SGHDT and CDR2 YYEEEE. CDR3 length equals 15 residues. CDR3 sequence reads: CASSSFPSGANVLTF. The CDR3 DNA follows: TGTGCCAGCAGCTCGTTTCCCTCTGGGGCCAACGTCCTGACTTTC.

V usage is TRBV18 and J usage is TRBJ2-7; possibly TRBD2 for D (6 bases). This CDR3 region has 15 residues. V was pared by 1 base and J by 6 bases, with 16 bases between. Germline CDR1 and CDR2: KGHSH and LQKENI. The CDR3 nucleotides read TGTGCCAGCTCACCACTAGGGACTCCGCCGAGCGAGCAGTACTTC. This gives the protein CASSPLGTPPSEQYF.

This rearrangement joins TRBV30 to TRBJ1-1; no clear D gene. The CDR3 consists of 12 residues. The V and J ends lost 7 bases and 3 bases respectively, with 12 bases between them. The germline gives CDR1 GTSNPN, CDR2 SVGIG (reference sequence). CDR3: CASSWADTEAFF. As DNA, the CDR3 is TGTGCCTCTTCTTGGGCGGACACTGAAGCTTTCTTT.

The J gene is TRBJ2-7, the V gene TRBV14; D tentatively fits TRBD1 or TRBD2 (5 bases each). Trimming removed 1 base from V and 6 bases from J, with 13 bases in between. The CDR3 contains 14 residues. Germline loops: CDR1 SGHDN, CDR2 FVKESK. CDR3 protein: CASSQGGAYGEQYF. In nucleotides, the CDR3 is TGTGCCAGCAGCCAAGGAGGGGCCTACGGCGAGCAGTACTTC.

This clone was recorded only once. V gene TRBV29-1 combines with J gene TRBJ1-1; no firm D call. Germline CDR1 is SQVTM and CDR2 is ANQGSEA. This CDR3 comprises 14 residues. V dropped 1 base and J dropped 3 bases, with 12 bases sitting between them. CDR3: CSVEAPDGYTEAFF. In DNA, the CDR3 is TGCAGCGTTGAAGCTCCGGACGGATACACTGAAGCTTTCTTT.

V and J are TRBV7-9 and TRBJ2-1; D possibly matches TRBD1 or TRBD2 (6 bases each). Looked up from germline, CDR1 is SEHNR and CDR2 is FQNEAQ (reference sequence). The CDR3 runs to 13 residues. The V gene lost 5 bases and the J gene lost 10 bases, with 15 bases spanning the gap. The CDR3 protein is CASSANREEEQFF. The CDR3 DNA reads TGTGCCAGCAGCGCCAACAGGGAGGAGGAGCAGTTCTTC.

The chain carries TRBV7-9 and TRBJ1-5; D unresolved. This CDR3 spans 12 amino acids. Germline V gene sequence: CDR1 SEHNR, CDR2 FQNEAQ (reference sequence). Trimming removed 1 base from V and 8 bases from J, with 6 bases in between. The CDR3 nucleotides read TGTGCCAGCAGCTTAGGAGCAAAGCCCCAGCATTTT. The encoded protein is CASSLGAKPQHF.

The chain recombines TRBV28 with TRBJ2-7; 7 positions match TRBD1. Germline assignment: CDR1 MDHEN and CDR2 SYDVKM. The CDR3 has 16 amino acids. The trim removed 6 bases at V and 3 bases at J, leaving 14 bases unmatched. CDR3 in DNA: TGTGCCAGCAGACCCCACAGGGGAAAAAGATACTACGAGCAGTACTTC. Protein: CASRPHRGKRYYEQYF.

The chain employs TRBV6-1 and TRBJ2-2; TRBD1 matches at 8 bases. The CDR3 covers 16 residues. CDR1 and CDR2 (germline): MNHNS, SASEGT. J gave up 4 bases and V 3 bases, and 7 bases lay outside the gene matches. The chain's CDR3 is CASSDLPRGPTGELFF. The CDR3 DNA follows: TGTGCCAGCAGTGACCTACCCAGGGGGCCCACCGGGGAGCTGTTTTTT.

V and J are TRBV12-5 and TRBJ2-5, with 8 bases lining up with TRBD2. From germline, CDR1 is LGHNT and CDR2 FRNRAP. Trimming removed 2 bases from V and 2 bases from J; junction bases left unmatched: 7. The CDR3 contains 16 residues. In DNA, the CDR3 is TGTGCTAGTGGTTTGAACCCGACTAGCGCTCAAGAGACCCAGTACTTC. This translates into CASGLNPTSAQETQYF.

CDR3 protein: CASSRTSGRAKETQYF. The CDR3 DNA follows: TGTGCCAGCAGCCGGACTAGCGGGAGAGCAAAAGAGACCCAGTACTTC. The chain couples TRBV7-9 to TRBJ2-5; the match to TRBD2 covers 13 bases. Germline CDR1 is SEHNR and CDR2 is FQNEAQ (reference sequence). Trimming took 5 bases from V and 3 from J; bases not matched to a gene: 6. This CDR3 region has 16 residues.

The CDR3 nucleotides read TGTGCCAGCAGTCCTACAGGGGGCTATCAGCCCCAGCATTTT. It translates to CASSPTGGYQPQHF. The gene calls are TRBV11-2 and TRBJ1-5; TRBD1 agrees at 9 bases. V dropped 6 bases and J dropped 5; count of bases not matched to a gene: 5. There are 14 residues in the CDR3. Looked up from germline, CDR1 is SGHAT and CDR2 is FQNNGV.

The chain is built from TRBV7-6 and TRBJ1-1; 9 bases are a match to TRBD1. Germline CDR1 is SGHVS and CDR2 is FNYEAQ. The CDR3 is 20 residues long. After removal of 5 bases from V and 0 bases from J, the junction contained 19 bases not matched to a gene. The CDR3 loop is CASSPLWDREINHLNTEAFF. The CDR3 DNA follows: TGTGCCAGCAGCCCGCTCTGGGACAGGGAGATTAACCATCTGAACACTGAAGCTTTCTTT.

Note on this clone: Other nucleotide sequences in the sample specify the same CDR3. The chain employs TRBV9 and TRBJ2-7, with a possible D match to TRBD1 (5 bases). There are 15 residues in the CDR3. Germline V gene lookup returns CDR1 SGDLS and CDR2 YYNGEE. V gave up 0 bases and J gave up 2 bases, with 12 bases separating them. The CDR3 sequence is CASSVDGATAYEQYF. The CDR3 region has the DNA TGTGCCAGCAGCGTAGATGGGGCCACCGCCTACGAGCAGTACTTC.

The chain couples TRBV27 to TRBJ1-1; D gene unclear. With 3 bases removed from V and 1 base from J, the gap between germline ends came to 6 bases. Germline V gene sequence: CDR1 MNHEY, CDR2 SMNVEV (reference sequence). The CDR3 loop spans 13 amino acids. CDR3 amino acids: CASSLSWNTEAFF. The CDR3 DNA is TGTGCCAGCAGTTTGTCCTGGAACACTGAAGCTTTCTTT.

The CDR3 DNA sequence: TGTGCCAGCAGTCCGTTGGACCCCCTCTACGAGCAGTACTTC. This codes for CASSPLDPLYEQYF. The chain has TRBV28 and TRBJ2-7; D is ambiguous. CDR1 is MDHEN and CDR2 is SYDVKM in the germline V gene. V gave up 5 bases and J gave up 3 bases, with 14 bases separating them. The CDR3 is 14 residues long.

V gene TRBV6-1 combines with J gene TRBJ2-2; unclear D gene. V lost 7 bases and J 3 bases, leaving 12 bases between the germline ends. The CDR3 runs to 14 residues. Germline assignment: CDR1 MNHNS and CDR2 SASEGT. The DNA of the CDR3 is TGTGCCAGCACTCCCTTTAGGTACACCGGGGAGCTGTTTTTT. Translated: CASTPFRYTGELFF.

The chain recombines TRBV7-9 with TRBJ1-1, with D unclear. The ends were cut back, 5 bases at V and 1 base at J, with 14 bases in the middle. Per the germline V gene, CDR1 is SEHNR and CDR2 is FQNEAQ (reference sequence). The CDR3 length is 15 residues. The DNA of the CDR3 is TGTGCCAGCAGCCGAGTGGTGTGGGGGAACACTGAAGCTTTCTTT. The encoded protein is CASSRVVWGNTEAFF.

This clone showed up just a few times. The chain is built from TRBV5-1 and TRBJ1-2; the D gene is possibly TRBD1 (5 bases). Trimming cost V 0 bases and J 3 bases, with 15 bases left between them. Germline CDR1 reads SGHRS; CDR2 reads YFSETQ. The CDR3 consists of 16 residues. CDR3 in amino acids: CASSLEQGGSYYGYTF. The CDR3 DNA sequence: TGCGCCAGCAGCTTGGAGCAGGGAGGGTCTTACTATGGCTACACCTTC. The entire variable domain, with the rest obtained from reference TRBV5-1 and TRBJ1-2, is as follows: KAGVTQTPRYLIKTRGQQVTLSCSPISGHRSVSWYQQTPGQGLQFLFEYFSETQRNKGNFPGRFSGRQFSNSRSEMNVSTLELGDSALYLCASSLEQGGSYYGYTFGSGTRLTVV.

The chain employs TRBV29-1 and TRBJ1-2, with TRBD1 identical over 9 bases. Germline V gene lookup returns CDR1 SQVTM and CDR2 ANQGSEA. The trim removed 1 base at V and 5 bases at J, leaving 8 bases unmatched. The CDR3 runs 15 residues. The CDR3 spells CSVEGDREVFYGYTF. The CDR3 DNA reads TGCAGCGTTGAAGGGGACAGGGAGGTATTTTATGGCTACACCTTC. The complete variable domain, with remaining parts taken from reference TRBV29-1 and TRBJ1-2, reads SAVISQKPSRDICQRGTSLTIQCQVDSQVTMMFWYRQQPGQSLTLIATANQGSEATYESGFVIDKFPISRPNLTFSTLTVSNMSPEDSSIYLCSVEGDREVFYGYTFGSGTRLTVV.

The chain recombines TRBV6-1 with TRBJ1-2; a possible D gene is TRBD1 (6 bases). Germline values: CDR1 MNHNS, CDR2 SASEGT. V lost 6 bases and J 8 bases, leaving 19 bases between the germline ends. This CDR3 contains 14 residues. The CDR3 protein is CASRRDTDYRGYTF. The CDR3 DNA follows: TGTGCCAGCAGACGGGACACAGATTACCGGGGCTACACCTTC.

The chain uses TRBV2 and TRBJ1-5, with D uncertain. CDR3 length: 14 amino acids. V was trimmed by 7 bases and J by 2 bases, leaving 12 bases between them. Germline CDR1 is SNHLY and CDR2 is FYNNEI. CDR3 in amino acids: CASTPDGGNQPQHF. The DNA of the CDR3 is TGTGCCAGCACCCCCGACGGGGGCAATCAGCCCCAGCATTTT.